In this sample, the clone carrying this T cell receptor beta chain turned up a few times. Amplification of the TCR beta CDR3 regions used RNA transcripts (as template). A first-round RT-PCR used HTBI primers, followed by a second-round multiplex PCR. TCRdb re-called the multiplex PCR reads with MiXCR, one entry per CDR3 protein. The data contain 230,000 or so distinct CDR3 sequences, approximately 42% of them seen just once; the ten biggest clones take up approximately 44%. As diagnostic evidence, clinical symptoms, serum thyroxine, TRAb, thyroid ultrasound and orbital computed tomography were relied upon. The CDR3 sequence is 16 residues long. The germline CDR1 and CDR2 sequences are KGHDR and SFDVKD. V was clipped by 3 bases and J by 1 base; unmatched bases: 2. This sample is part of a study of Graves' ophthalmopathy and Graves' hyperthyroidism. Overall study: Peripheral blood was gathered at the point of initial diagnosis, before any treatment started.

This receptor was obtained from an adult man with Graves' ophthalmopathy. The chain employs TRBV24-1 and TRBJ2-2; TRBD1 matches at 9 bases. Specimen: peripheral blood. The CDR3 is CATSDTGQGNTGELFF. CDR3 nucleotides: TGTGCCACCAGTGATACGGGACAGGGGAACACCGGGGAGCTGTTTTTT.